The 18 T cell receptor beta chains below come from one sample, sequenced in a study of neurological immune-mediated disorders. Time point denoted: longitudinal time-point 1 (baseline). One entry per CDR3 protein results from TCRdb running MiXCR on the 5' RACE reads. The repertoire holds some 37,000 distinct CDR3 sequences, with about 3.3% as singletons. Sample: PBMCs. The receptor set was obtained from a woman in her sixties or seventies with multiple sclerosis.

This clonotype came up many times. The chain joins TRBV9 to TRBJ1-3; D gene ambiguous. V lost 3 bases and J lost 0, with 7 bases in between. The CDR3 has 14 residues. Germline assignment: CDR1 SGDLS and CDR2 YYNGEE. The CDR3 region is CASSDSPSGNTIYF. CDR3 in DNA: TGTGCCAGCAGCGATTCCCCCTCTGGAAACACCATATATTTT.

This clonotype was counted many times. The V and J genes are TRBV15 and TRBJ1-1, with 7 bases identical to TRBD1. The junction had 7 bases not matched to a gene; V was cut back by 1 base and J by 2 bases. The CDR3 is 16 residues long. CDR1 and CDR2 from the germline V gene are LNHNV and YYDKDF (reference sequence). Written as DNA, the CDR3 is TGTGCCACCAGCAGAGGATGGGGACAGAAAAACACTGAAGCTTTCTTT. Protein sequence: CATSRGWGQKNTEAFF.

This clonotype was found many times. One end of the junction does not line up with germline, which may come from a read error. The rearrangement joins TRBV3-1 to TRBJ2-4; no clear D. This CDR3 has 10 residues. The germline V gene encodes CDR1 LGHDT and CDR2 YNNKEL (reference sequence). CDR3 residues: CASSQEALLF. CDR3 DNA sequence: TGTGCCAGCAGCCAAGAGGCGCTACTCTTC.

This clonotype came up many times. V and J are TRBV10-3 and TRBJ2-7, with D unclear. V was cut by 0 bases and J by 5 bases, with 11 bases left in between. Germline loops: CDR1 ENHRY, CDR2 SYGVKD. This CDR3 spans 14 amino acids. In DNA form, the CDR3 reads TGTGCCATCAGTGAGTCGGTGGCTAGAGACGAGCAGTACTTC. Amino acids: CAISESVARDEQYF.

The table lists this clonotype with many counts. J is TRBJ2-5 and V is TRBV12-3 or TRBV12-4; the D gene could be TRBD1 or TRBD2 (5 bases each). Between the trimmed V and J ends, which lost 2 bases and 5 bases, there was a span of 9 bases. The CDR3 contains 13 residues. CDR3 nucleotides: TGTGCCAGCAGTTTATGGGGGAAGGAGACCCAGTACTTC. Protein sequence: CASSLWGKETQYF.

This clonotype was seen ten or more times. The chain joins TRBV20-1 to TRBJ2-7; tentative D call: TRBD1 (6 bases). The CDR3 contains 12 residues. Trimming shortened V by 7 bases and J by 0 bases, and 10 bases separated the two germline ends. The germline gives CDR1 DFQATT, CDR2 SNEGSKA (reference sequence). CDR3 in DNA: TGCAGTGTCAGGGGTCCCTCCTACGAGCAGTACTTC. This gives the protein CSVRGPSYEQYF.

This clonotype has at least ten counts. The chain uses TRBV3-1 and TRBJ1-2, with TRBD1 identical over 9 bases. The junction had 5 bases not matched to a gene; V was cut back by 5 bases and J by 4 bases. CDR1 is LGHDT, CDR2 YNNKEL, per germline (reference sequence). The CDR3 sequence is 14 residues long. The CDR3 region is CASSDRDRVYGYTF. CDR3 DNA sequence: TGTGCCAGCAGCGACCGGGACAGGGTCTATGGCTACACCTTC.

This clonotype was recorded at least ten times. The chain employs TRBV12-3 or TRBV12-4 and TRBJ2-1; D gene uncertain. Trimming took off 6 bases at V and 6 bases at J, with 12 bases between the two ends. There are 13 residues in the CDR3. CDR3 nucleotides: TGTGCCAGCAGCAATGGACCCCCCAATGAGCAGTTCTTC. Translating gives CASSNGPPNEQFF.

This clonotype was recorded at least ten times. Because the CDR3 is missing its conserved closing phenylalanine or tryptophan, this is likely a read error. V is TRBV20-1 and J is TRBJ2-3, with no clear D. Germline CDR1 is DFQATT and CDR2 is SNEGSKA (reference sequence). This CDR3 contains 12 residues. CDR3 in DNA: TGCTCCGTCGCGGATACAACAGATACGCAGTATAAT. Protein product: CSVADTTDTQYN.

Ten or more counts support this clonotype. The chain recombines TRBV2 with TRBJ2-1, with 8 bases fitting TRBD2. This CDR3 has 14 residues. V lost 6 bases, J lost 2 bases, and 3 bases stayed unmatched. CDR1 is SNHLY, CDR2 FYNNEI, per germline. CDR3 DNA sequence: TGTGCCAGCAGGGGACTAGTGACCTACAATGAGCAGTTCTTC. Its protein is CASRGLVTYNEQFF.

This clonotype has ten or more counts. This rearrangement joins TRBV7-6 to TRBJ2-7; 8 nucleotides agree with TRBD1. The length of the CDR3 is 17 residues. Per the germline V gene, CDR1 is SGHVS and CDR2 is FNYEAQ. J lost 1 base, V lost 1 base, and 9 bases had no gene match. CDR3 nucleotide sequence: TGTGCCAGCAGCTTAGGGAAACCGGGACAGGTTTCCTACGAGCAGTACTTC. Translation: CASSLGKPGQVSYEQYF.

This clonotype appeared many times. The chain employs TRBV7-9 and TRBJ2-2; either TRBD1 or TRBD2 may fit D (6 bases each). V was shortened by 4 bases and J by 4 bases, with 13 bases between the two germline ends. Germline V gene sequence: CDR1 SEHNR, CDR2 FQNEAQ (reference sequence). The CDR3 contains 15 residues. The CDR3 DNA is TGTGCCAGCAGCTCAGGGGACTTCCTCACCGGGGAGCTGTTTTTT. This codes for CASSSGDFLTGELFF.

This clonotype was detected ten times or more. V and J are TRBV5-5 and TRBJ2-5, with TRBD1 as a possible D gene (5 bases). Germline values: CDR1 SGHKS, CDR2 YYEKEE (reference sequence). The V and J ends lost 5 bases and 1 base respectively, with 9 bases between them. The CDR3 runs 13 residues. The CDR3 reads CASRQQAQETQYF. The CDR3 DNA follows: TGTGCCAGCAGGCAACAGGCCCAAGAGACCCAGTACTTC.

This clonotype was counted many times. CDR3 loop: CASSTTGGRSSGANVLTF. The CDR3 DNA is TGCGCCAGCAGCACAACAGGGGGCCGTAGCTCTGGGGCCAACGTCCTGACTTTC. The V call is TRBV5-1, the J call TRBJ2-6; 9 bases agree with TRBD1. The ends lost 4 bases at V and 0 bases at J; junction bases unmatched: 8. The length of the CDR3 is 18 residues. CDR1 SGHRS and CDR2 YFSETQ come from the germline V gene.

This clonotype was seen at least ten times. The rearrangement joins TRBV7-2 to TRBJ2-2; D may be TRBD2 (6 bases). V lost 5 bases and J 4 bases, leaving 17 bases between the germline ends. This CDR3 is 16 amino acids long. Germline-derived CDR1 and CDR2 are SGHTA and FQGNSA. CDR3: CASSLMVGGSTGELFF. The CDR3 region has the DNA TGTGCCAGCAGCCTCATGGTTGGGGGGAGCACCGGGGAGCTGTTTTTT.

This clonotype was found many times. CDR3 coding DNA: TGCGCCAGCCGAGATGGGGCCGCGGTCGGCGAGCAGTACTTC. The encoded protein is CASRDGAAVGEQYF. The V and J genes are TRBV10-2 and TRBJ2-7; possibly TRBD1 for D (5 bases). The V end lost 8 bases, the J end lost 6 bases, and 20 bases lay between the germline ends. The CDR3 contains 14 residues. The germline CDR1 and CDR2 sequences are WSHSY and SAAADI.

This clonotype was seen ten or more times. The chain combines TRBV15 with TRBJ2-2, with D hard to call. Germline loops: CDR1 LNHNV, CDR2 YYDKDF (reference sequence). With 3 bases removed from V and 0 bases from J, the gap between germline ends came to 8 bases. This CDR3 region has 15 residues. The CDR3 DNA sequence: TGTGCCACCAGCAGGGATCTAGCGAACACCGGGGAGCTGTTTTTT. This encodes CATSRDLANTGELFF.

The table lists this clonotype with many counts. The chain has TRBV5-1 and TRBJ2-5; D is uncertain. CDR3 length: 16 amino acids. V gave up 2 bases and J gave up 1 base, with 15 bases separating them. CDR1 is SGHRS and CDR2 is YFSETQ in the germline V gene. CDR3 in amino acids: CASSFFQVYSQETQYF. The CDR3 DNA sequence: TGCGCCAGCAGCTTTTTTCAGGTGTACAGCCAAGAGACCCAGTACTTC.